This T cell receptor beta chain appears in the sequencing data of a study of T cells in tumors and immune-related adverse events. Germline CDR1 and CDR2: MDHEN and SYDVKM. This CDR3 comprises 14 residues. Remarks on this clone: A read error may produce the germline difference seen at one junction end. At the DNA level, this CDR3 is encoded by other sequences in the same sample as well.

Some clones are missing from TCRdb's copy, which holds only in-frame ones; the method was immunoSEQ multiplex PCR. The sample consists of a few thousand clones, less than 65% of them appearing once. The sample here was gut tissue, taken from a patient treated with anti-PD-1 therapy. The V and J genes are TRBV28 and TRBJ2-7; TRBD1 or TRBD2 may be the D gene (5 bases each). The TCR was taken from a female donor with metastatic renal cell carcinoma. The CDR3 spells CASSAGTVTYEQYF. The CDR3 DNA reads TGTGCTAGCAGCGCCGGGACGGTGACCTACGAGCAGTACTTC. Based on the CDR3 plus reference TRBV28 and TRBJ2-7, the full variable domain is DVKVTQSSRYLVKRTGEKVFLECVQDMDHENMFWYRQDPGLGLRLIYFSYDVKMKEKGDIPEGYSVSREKKERFSLILESASTNQTSMYLCASSAGTVTYEQYFGPGTRLTVT.